Each of the 9 T cell receptor beta chains below was sequenced from the same sample in a study of blood T cell repertoires in COVID-19. Only in-frame clones appear in the TCRdb table, and some are missing; sequencing was by immunoSEQ multiplex PCR. The sample lists fewer than 300,000 clones, approximately 87% occurring once. The sample was peripheral blood. The receptor set was obtained from a woman aged 30 to 39 with COVID-19, enrolled during active disease.

This chain uses TRBV19 with TRBJ1-5; D is uncertain. CDR3 size: 13 residues. V lost 2 bases and J 4 bases, leaving 6 bases between the germline ends. Germline V gene sequence: CDR1 LNHDA, CDR2 SQIVND (reference sequence). As DNA, the CDR3 is TGTGCCAGTAGTATACCCGTTAATCAGCCCCAGCATTTT. It is translated as CASSIPVNQPQHF.

The chain has TRBV7-8 and TRBJ2-4; 10 bases map to TRBD1. CDR3 length: 17 amino acids. Germline assignment: CDR1 SGHVS and CDR2 FQNEAQ. The V gene end was trimmed by 2 bases and the J gene end by 7 bases; junction bases not matched to a gene: 11. As DNA, the CDR3 is TGTGCCAGCAGCTTACAACGACAGGGGGCCACCGGGAACATTCAGTACTTC. It encodes CASSLQRQGATGNIQYF.

The gene calls are TRBV24-1 and TRBJ2-5; D possibly corresponds to TRBD1 (6 bases). This CDR3 is 14 amino acids long. Germline V gene sequence: CDR1 KGHDR, CDR2 SFDVKD. V was trimmed by 1 base and J by 11 bases, leaving 16 bases between them. CDR3: CATSDFREPGQQYF. The CDR3 DNA sequence: TGTGCCACCAGTGATTTCAGGGAGCCGGGACAACAGTACTTC.

This clone occurred once. The rearrangement joins TRBV3-1 (or the pseudogene TRBV3-2) to TRBJ2-1; 14 nucleotides agree with TRBD2. V trimming: 4 bases; J trimming: 7 bases; junction bases outside the gene matches: 0. CDR1 LGHDT and CDR2 YNNKEL come from the germline V gene (reference sequence). There are 14 residues in the CDR3. In DNA, the CDR3 is TGTGCCAGCAGCCGGACTAGCGGGGGGAATGAGCAGTTCTTC. Protein product: CASSRTSGGNEQFF.

This clone was seen more than once but under ten times. The chain is built from TRBV2 and TRBJ2-3; 11 bases are a match to TRBD2. CDR3 size: 15 residues. Germline trimming cut 4 bases from V and 5 bases from J; bases unmatched to any gene: 5. Per germline, CDR1 SNHLY and CDR2 FYNNEI. The CDR3 DNA is TGTGCCAGCAGTGCGGGACTAGCGGAGGGAGATACGCAGTATTTT. This translates into CASSAGLAEGDTQYF.

The V and J genes are TRBV2 and TRBJ1-1, with D possibly TRBD1 on 5 matching bases. V shed 2 bases and J shed 4 bases, with 17 bases lying between them. The germline gives CDR1 SNHLY, CDR2 FYNNEI. The CDR3 covers 16 residues. The CDR3, as DNA: TGTGCCAGCAGTGAATTGGGTAGGGGAAGGGGCACTGAAGCTTTCTTT. As protein: CASSELGRGRGTEAFF.

This chain connects TRBV9 to TRBJ2-5; possibly TRBD2 for D (6 bases). Germline CDR1 is SGDLS and CDR2 is YYNGEE. This CDR3 has 15 residues. Trimming pared 6 bases from V and 4 bases from J, leaving 19 bases between. This chain's CDR3 is CASTLTSGVRETQYF. The CDR3 DNA reads TGTGCCAGCACCCTAACTTCGGGGGTAAGAGAGACCCAGTACTTC.

V and J are TRBV13 and TRBJ1-1, with 7 bases fitting TRBD1. The V segment lost 7 bases and the J segment 4 bases; nucleotides outside the gene matches: 6. There are 13 residues in the CDR3. CDR1 is PRHDT, CDR2 FYEKMQ, per germline (reference sequence). The CDR3 loop reads CASTADRVTEAFF. DNA for the CDR3: TGTGCCAGCACCGCCGACAGGGTCACTGAAGCTTTCTTT. Supplemented by reference TRBV13 and TRBJ1-1, the full variable domain reads AAGVIQSPRHLIKEKRETATLKCYPIPRHDTVYWYQQGPGQDPQFLISFYEKMQSDKGSIPDRFSAQQFSDYHSELNMSSLELGDSALYFCASTADRVTEAFFGQGTRLTVV.

The chain joins TRBV6-2 or TRBV6-3 to TRBJ2-7; 7 positions agree with TRBD1. The CDR3 loop spans 16 amino acids. With 0 bases clipped from V and 7 bases from J, the junction kept 12 bases outside the gene matches. Germline CDR1 is MNHEY and CDR2 is SVGEGT. This CDR3 is CASSYSLTGPDREQYF. The CDR3 DNA sequence: TGTGCCAGCAGTTACTCCCTGACAGGGCCTGACCGGGAGCAGTACTTC.